These 21 T cell receptor beta chains were sequenced from one sample in a study of long-term antiretroviral therapy in people with HIV. The assay used was immunoSEQ (version v3.0), run at survey level. TCRdb's table, derived via immunoSEQ multiplex PCR, lists solely in-frame clones and lacks some. The repertoire consists of roughly 16,000 clones, with roughly 94% occurring once and the leading ten covering 4.6%. The source was unsorted PBMCs, collected approximately 6.4 years after starting antiretroviral therapy. The source is a woman aged 45-59 years with HIV.

The chain recombines TRBV7-9 with TRBJ1-1; TRBD1 matches at 9 bases. V lost 2 bases to trimming and J lost 4 bases; unmatched junction nucleotides: 8. This CDR3 contains 16 residues. Per germline, CDR1 SEHNR and CDR2 FQNEAQ (reference sequence). CDR3 amino acids: CASSLTPGQGSTEAFF. The CDR3 nucleotides are TGTGCCAGCAGCTTAACACCGGGACAGGGCTCCACTGAAGCTTTCTTT.

The chain recombines TRBV28 with TRBJ2-7, with TRBD2 matching 8 bases. CDR1 and CDR2 (germline): MDHEN, SYDVKM. This CDR3 is built from 14 residues. With 6 bases clipped from V and 2 bases from J, the junction kept 6 bases outside the gene matches. CDR3 residues: CASRTPAGAYEQYF. CDR3 bases: TGTGCCAGCAGAACGCCAGCGGGAGCCTACGAGCAGTACTTC.

The chain has TRBV6-5 and TRBJ2-5; 8 bases fit TRBD2. The CDR3 length is 13 residues. Germline assignment: CDR1 MNHEY and CDR2 SVGAGI. The V gene end was trimmed by 6 bases and the J gene end by 5 bases; junction bases not matched to a gene: 5. The CDR3 loop is CASRREGRETQYF. In DNA form, the CDR3 reads TGTGCCAGCAGACGGGAGGGCCGGGAGACCCAGTACTTC.

This chain joins TRBV19 and TRBJ2-3; 8 bases fit TRBD1. The CDR3 has 17 residues. From germline, CDR1 is LNHDA and CDR2 SQIVND (reference sequence). With 3 bases clipped from V and 1 base from J, the junction kept 9 bases outside the gene matches. DNA for the CDR3: TGTGCCAGTAGTATTACCCAGGGGGCATGGGGCACAGATACGCAGTATTTT. Translating gives CASSITQGAWGTDTQYF.

The CDR3 here is CASSYDVGDTQYF. DNA of the CDR3: TGTGCCAGCAGTTATGATGTGGGAGATACGCAGTATTTT. The chain has TRBV6-5 and TRBJ2-3; D not resolved. CDR1 and CDR2 (germline): MNHEY, SVGAGI. The CDR3 extends over 13 amino acids. Trimming cost V 3 bases and J 5 bases, with 9 bases left between them.

For the CDR3, the DNA is TGCGCCAGCAGCCACCCTGATGCGGGAGGATACAATGAGCAGTTCTTC. Amino acid sequence: CASSHPDAGGYNEQFF. The V call is TRBV4-3, the J call TRBJ2-1; 8 bases agree with TRBD2. The V gene's germline CDR1 is LGHNA and CDR2 YSLEER. This CDR3 region has 16 residues. V lost 3 bases, J lost 4 bases, and 8 bases stayed unmatched.

The V call is TRBV29-1, the J call TRBJ2-7; the match to TRBD1 covers 7 bases. CDR3 size: 14 residues. The V gene's germline CDR1 is SQVTM and CDR2 ANQGSEA. V shed 1 base and J 6 bases; nucleotides not matched to a gene: 9. The CDR3 region has the DNA TGCAGCGTTGAAGCAAGGGGGCTGAATGGCGAGCAGTACTTC. Translation: CSVEARGLNGEQYF.

V usage is TRBV5-6 and J usage is TRBJ2-2; 9 bases agree with TRBD2. V gave up 4 bases and J gave up 1 base; unmatched junction bases: 8. Germline CDR1 is SGHDT and CDR2 is YYEEEE. This CDR3 spans 17 amino acids. This CDR3 reads CASSEVFSGRNTGELFF. CDR3 DNA: TGTGCCAGCAGCGAAGTTTTTAGCGGGAGGAACACCGGGGAGCTGTTTTTT.

The rearrangement uses TRBV5-4 and TRBJ1-2; D is uncertain. The CDR3 runs 13 residues. Germline V CDR1 and CDR2: SGHNT, YYREEE (reference sequence). The germline V and J ends were trimmed by 0 bases and 5 bases, with 8 bases remaining between them. The CDR3 loop is CASSLAAPYGYTF. Written as DNA, the CDR3 is TGTGCCAGCAGCTTGGCAGCTCCTTATGGCTACACCTTC.

This clone has just a few counts. The gene calls are TRBV6-6 and TRBJ2-3, with D tentatively TRBD2 (5 bases). Germline V lookup: CDR1 MNHNY, CDR2 SVGAGI (reference sequence). Trimming pared 6 bases from V and 6 bases from J, leaving 16 bases between. The CDR3 is 14 amino acids. CDR3 loop: CASSSGPLGDTQYF. The CDR3 DNA reads TGTGCCAGCAGCTCCGGGCCACTAGGGGATACGCAGTATTTT.

J is TRBJ2-5 and V is TRBV11-3, with TRBD2 as a possible D gene (6 bases). This CDR3 comprises 13 residues. Trimming shortened V by 4 bases and J by 2 bases, and 8 bases separated the two germline ends. The germline V gene encodes CDR1 SGHNT and CDR2 YENEEA. CDR3 loop: CASSSRGQETQYF. CDR3 in DNA: TGTGCCAGCAGCTCCCGGGGGCAAGAGACCCAGTACTTC.

The genes are TRBV5-1 and TRBJ2-1, with D tentatively TRBD2 (6 bases). The V and J ends lost 1 base and 5 bases respectively, with 13 bases between them. From germline, CDR1 is SGHRS and CDR2 YFSETQ. This CDR3 is 15 amino acids long. DNA of the CDR3: TGCGCCAGCAGCTTGTTTTCGGGAGAGCACAATGAGCAGTTCTTC. Translating gives CASSLFSGEHNEQFF.

The chain employs TRBV19 and TRBJ2-2; 8 bases are a match to TRBD1. The CDR3 contains 12 residues. Per germline, CDR1 LNHDA and CDR2 SQIVND (reference sequence). J gave up 8 bases and V 6 bases, and 2 bases lay outside the gene matches. The DNA for the CDR3 is TGTGCCAGTAGGGGGGACAGGGGGGAGCTGTTTTTT. Residues: CASRGDRGELFF.

This sequence joins TRBV27 and TRBJ2-1; 8 bases map to TRBD1. CDR1 MNHEY and CDR2 SMNVEV come from the germline V gene (reference sequence). The CDR3 is made up of 12 amino acids. Trimming took 4 bases from V and 13 from J; bases not matched to a gene: 6. This CDR3 reads CASSSTGTGQFF. Written as DNA, the CDR3 is TGTGCCAGCAGTTCAACGGGGACAGGACAGTTCTTC.

This chain joins TRBV5-6 and TRBJ2-5, with TRBD2 matching 8 bases. V lost 4 bases and J lost 8; bases outside the gene matches: 7. The CDR3 covers 13 residues. The germline gives CDR1 SGHDT, CDR2 YYEEEE. This CDR3 is CASSAFAGGTQYF. In nucleotides, the CDR3 is TGTGCCAGCAGCGCCTTTGCGGGAGGAACCCAGTACTTC.

A single count supports this clone. The chain combines TRBV5-1 with TRBJ1-2, with D maybe TRBD1 (5 bases). Germline V gene data show CDR1 as SGHRS and CDR2 as YFSETQ. This CDR3 contains 13 residues. Trimming cost V 4 bases and J 2 bases, with 9 bases left between them. The CDR3 coding sequence is TGCGCCAGCAGCGGCAGGGACAACTATGGCTACACCTTC. This codes for CASSGRDNYGYTF.

The CDR3 region is CASSPLLGHSKETQYF. CDR3 nucleotide sequence: TGTGCCAGCAGCCCTCTCCTAGGGCATAGCAAAGAGACCCAGTACTTC. V is TRBV25-1 and J is TRBJ2-5; D is unresolved. This CDR3 is built from 16 residues. CDR1 and CDR2 (germline): MGHDK, SYGVNS. The ends were cut back, 6 bases at V and 3 bases at J, with 20 bases in the middle.

This clone was recorded a few times. Other DNA sequences in the sample encode the same CDR3. The V gene is TRBV6-5, the J gene TRBJ2-7, with TRBD2 matching over 7 bases. The CDR3 sequence is 14 residues long. Germline V lookup: CDR1 MNHEY, CDR2 SVGAGI. The ends lost 0 bases at V and 4 bases at J; junction bases unmatched: 3. CDR3 bases: TGTGCCAGCAGTTACTCCCTAGCGGAATACGAGCAGTACTTC. Translation gives CASSYSLAEYEQYF.

The chain uses TRBV2 and TRBJ2-6; 10 nucleotides align to TRBD1. The germline gives CDR1 SNHLY, CDR2 FYNNEI. The CDR3 is 18 residues long. The V segment lost 4 bases and the J segment 4 bases; nucleotides outside the gene matches: 10. CDR3 sequence reads: CASSVPGQGLMGANVLTF. The DNA of the CDR3 is TGTGCCAGCAGTGTACCGGGACAGGGGCTTATGGGGGCCAACGTCCTGACTTTC.

CDR3 DNA: TGTGCCAGCGGGGCGGGGAATAACTATGGCTACACCTTC. It specifies CASGAGNNYGYTF. The V call is TRBV6-5, the J call TRBJ1-2, with a possible D match to TRBD1 (5 bases). Germline CDR1 is MNHEY and CDR2 is SVGAGI. V was clipped by 8 bases and J by 1 base, with 11 bases between them. The CDR3 covers 13 residues.

This clone occurred once. CDR3 loop: CASSQVAPYQQYF. The CDR3 coding sequence is TGTGCCAGCAGCCAAGTGGCCCCGTACCAGCAGTACTTC. This chain links TRBV14 with TRBJ2-7; D not certain. The CDR3 covers 13 residues. Trimming took 1 base from V and 8 from J, leaving 12 bases between them. CDR1 SGHDN and CDR2 FVKESK come from the germline V gene.